This note documents a single TCR beta chain sequence. It lacks a known antigen. No much larger clone is present one base from it, and per-base qualities are unavailable. These data belong to a study of siplizumab effects on memory and regulatory T cells (dated by TCRdb to the late 2010s). About the investigation overall: The study looked at the effect of siplizumab, an anti-CD2 antibody, on alloreactive T-cell subsets in allogeneic mixed lymphocyte reactions made from human PBMCs.

TCRbeta CDR3 sequencing was performed on sorted unstimulated T cells and on proliferating T cells recovered from mixed lymphocyte reactions. Fresh whole blood from some eleven HLA-typed healthy donors was used to isolate PBMCs. Libraries were made using the immunoSEQ multiplex PCR assay. Each sample had around 92,000 TCR templates assayed by the deep sequencing platform. Genomic DNA extracted from sorted T cells was used for TCRbeta CDR3 sequencing. The source study handled its data this way. Clonal analysis of TCRbeta CDR3 data was done in the R programming language. Alloreactive CD4+ and CD8+ clones were identified by comparing unstimulated samples to CFSE-low samples taken after the reaction. Regulatory or non-regulatory origin of alloreactive CD4+ clones was assigned by matching sequences to the sorted unstimulated Treg and non-Treg repertoires. The table was pulled from immuneACCESS by TCRdb, which kept in-frame rearrangements only. Such tables lose some clones; where checked, under half of the loss comes from unresolved V genes, and the rest has no known cause. For V, J and clone size, that table is used; D and trimming come from the DNA. The sample contains about 100,000 clones, around 92% of them found a single time. 0.14% to 0.15% of the sample is in the top ten clones.

What the research found in general, with its limitations: Among mappable alloreactive CD4+ clones, an average Treg-derived fraction of roughly 71% was observed with siplizumab, compared with roughly 28% in control reactions. Siplizumab significantly lowered the cumulative frequency of alloreactive sequences that could be traced to unstimulated CD4+ memory T cells. Whether proliferating Tregs from siplizumab cultures actually had suppressive function was not functionally confirmed. Unstimulated naive T cells appeared more diverse than memory T cells, and naive cells seemed to contribute substantially to the alloresponse. About 75-96% of proliferating CD4+ or CD8+ clones could not be given a naive or memory phenotype. Sequences below about 10^-5 frequency were poorly captured, so only a minor fraction of alloreactive clones could be mapped to unstimulated subsets.

Sequenced input: CD4+ T cells sorted from blood. This clonotype was sampled from a human donor in good health.

The nucleotide sequence is given as TGTGCCTGGCGCTCCATACGGGCAGGGGGACTAAGCGCTGAAGCTTTCTTT. It encodes CAWRSIRAGGLSAEAFF. This receptor chain uses TRBV30 and TRBJ1-1, with 7 bases matching TRBD1. From the germline V gene (reference sequence), CDR1 is GTSNPN and CDR2 is SVGIG. The CDR3 runs 17 amino acids, cysteine and phenylalanine included. Only the CDR3 portion is preserved as DNA: 51 bases, with reading frame beginning at the first base. Trimmed from V: 5 bases; trimmed from J: 6 bases; junction bases lacking a gene match: 21.